This TCR beta chain came from a study of cytomegalovirus exposure and HLA in healthy donors. Study details: Around 79 million unique TCRs, all from HLA-typed donors, were included in an early release of the data.

Primers included in the PCR were 60 Vbeta and 13 Jbeta primers. Clones were read by immunoSEQ multiplex PCR, and TCRdb kept only the in-frame ones, dropping some. This table has around 150,000 clones, around 77% appearing once. Sequenced sample: PBMCs. The sequence was collected from a man in his thirties or forties in good health and CMV-seropositive.

DNA for the CDR3: TGTGCCAGCAGTGAATTCATAGCAGGGGCGAGTGAAAAACTGTTTTTT. Encoded protein: CASSEFIAGASEKLFF. The V call is TRBV25-1, the J call TRBJ1-4; weak D call: TRBD1 (6 bases). The germline CDR1 and CDR2 sequences are MGHDK and SYGVNS. The CDR3 consists of 16 residues. V was shortened by 1 base and J by 7 bases, with 16 bases between the two germline ends.